These T cell receptor beta chains were read from a single sample in a study of blood T cell repertoires in COVID-19. The assay was immunoSEQ multiplex PCR, and TCRdb's table has in-frame clones only and misses some. The data hold fewer than 200,000 clones, with 80% to 85% observed a single time. Sequenced input: PBMCs or T cells enriched from blood (not recorded which). The receptors originated from a woman aged 25 to 45 who had been exposed to COVID-19. Each CDR3 is given with its conserved first and last residue. D genes are given only for firm matches. The size field is filled for only some rows; it gives once, few, many or a size class.

d_call j_call clone_size v_call cdr3_nt cdr3_aa
TRBD1 TRBJ1-1 NA TRBV5-6 TGTGCCAGCAGGCCGACAGGGGAGGGCACTGAAGCTTTCTTT CASRPTGEGTEAFF
NA TRBJ1-2 NA TRBV27 TGTGCCAGCAGCCCCGCCGGGGTAAACTATGGCTACACCTTC CASSPAGVNYGYTF
NA TRBJ1-1 NA TRBV10-1 TGCGCCAGCAGACAGGGTTTGAAGACTGAAGCTTTCTTT CASRQGLKTEAFF
TRBD1 TRBJ1-2 NA TRBV4-2 TGTGCCAGCAGCCATACCGGGACAGACGGCTACACCTTC CASSHTGTDGYTF
NA TRBJ1-4 once TRBV19 TGTGCCAGTAGTCGGGGGGCAACCGCTAATGAAAAACTGTTTTTT CASSRGATANEKLFF
NA TRBJ2-5 NA TRBV29-1 TGCAGCGTAAACTCCGATTTAGAGACCCAGTACTTC CSVNSDLETQYF
TRBD1 TRBJ1-4 NA TRBV7-9 TGTGCCAGCAGCTTAGGGGACAGCTATGAAAAACTGTTTTTT CASSLGDSYEKLFF
TRBD1 TRBJ1-3 NA TRBV7-2 TGTGCCAGCAGCTTTGGACAGGGGGTCTCTGGAAACACCATATATTTT CASSFGQGVSGNTIYF
TRBD1 TRBJ1-3 NA TRBV3-1/TRBV3-2 TGTGCCAGCAGCCCGAACCAGGGGGACACCATATATTTT CASSPNQGDTIYF
NA TRBJ2-1 NA TRBV6-2/TRBV6-3 TGTGCCAGCAGTTCAACGACAGACTACAATGAGCAGTTCTTC CASSSTTDYNEQFF
NA TRBJ1-1 NA TRBV27 TGTGCCAGCAGTTTGGGGGCTTTTAGCACTGAAGCTTTCTTT CASSLGAFSTEAFF
NA TRBJ2-2 NA TRBV5-6 TGTGCCAGCAGCCCCTCCCCTCAGGCGAACACCGGGGAGCTGTTTTTT CASSPSPQANTGELFF
TRBD1 TRBJ1-1 NA TRBV29-1 TGCAGCGTTGTAGGGACAGGGCTAAAGACTGAAGCTTTCTTT CSVVGTGLKTEAFF
TRBD1 TRBJ2-7 NA TRBV7-9 TGTGCCAGCAGCTCGTTTAGGGGGCTCTCCTACGAGCAGTACTTC CASSSFRGLSYEQYF
NA TRBJ2-2 NA TRBV4-1 TGCGCCAGCAGCTCAACCGACCGGGGCGGGGAGCTGTTTTTT CASSSTDRGGELFF
TRBD2 TRBJ2-3 NA TRBV19 TGTGCCAGTAGTACAGAAGCGGGGGGGGTCACAGATACGCAGTATTTT CASSTEAGGVTDTQYF
NA TRBJ2-1 NA TRBV29-1 TGCAGCGTTGGCGGGGACCGTTCCTACAATGAGCAGTTCTTC CSVGGDRSYNEQFF
NA TRBJ1-5 NA TRBV19 TGTGCCAGTAGTCTTCCCGGGTATAGCAATCAGCCCCAGCATTTT CASSLPGYSNQPQHF
NA TRBJ1-2 NA TRBV14 TGTGCCAGCAGCACAGGGACGGTCTATGGCTACACCTTC CASSTGTVYGYTF
TRBD2 TRBJ2-5 NA TRBV30 TGTGCCTGGAGTGTACGTAGCGGGGGGGCCAGAGAGACCCAGTACTTC CAWSVRSGGARETQYF
NA TRBJ1-6 few TRBV5-5 TGTGCCAGCAGCTTAGAGGGCTCCTATAATTCACCCCTCCACTTT CASSLEGSYNSPLHF
TRBD1 TRBJ1-4 NA TRBV6-5 TGTGCCAGCAGCCCCGGGACAGGGGCTCGGGAAAAACTGTTTTTT CASSPGTGAREKLFF
NA TRBJ2-7 NA TRBV6-2/TRBV6-3 TGTGCCAGCAGCACAGGCAGAGTACCCTACGAGCAGTACTTC CASSTGRVPYEQYF
NA TRBJ2-3 NA TRBV6-5 TGTGCCAGCAGTTGGTACGGTACTAGCACAGATACGCAGTATTTT CASSWYGTSTDTQYF
NA TRBJ2-3 NA TRBV5-4 TGTGCCAGCAGCTTGGGGGAGGACTATACGCAGTATTTT CASSLGEDYTQYF
TRBD2 TRBJ2-7 NA TRBV5-1 TGCGCCAGCAGCTCGGGTGCTAGCGGGGGCCGTAGCTCCTACGAGCAGTACTTC CASSSGASGGRSSYEQYF
NA TRBJ1-5 NA TRBV4-1 TGCGCCAGCAGCCCTTTAGCGAATCAGCCCCAGCATTTT CASSPLANQPQHF
TRBD2 TRBJ2-7 NA TRBV6-5 TGTGCCAGCACCGGGGGGGAGTCCTACGAGCAGTACTTC CASTGGESYEQYF
NA TRBJ1-6 NA TRBV27 TGTGCCAGCCAGGGCTCCTATAATTCACCCCTCCACTTT CASQGSYNSPLHF
TRBD1 TRBJ2-7 NA TRBV9 TGTGCCAGCAGCGTAGAACAGGGGTCTGCATACGAGCAGTACTTC CASSVEQGSAYEQYF
NA TRBJ2-1 NA TRBV6-5 TGTGCCAGCAGCCAGAATTACAATGAGCAGTTCTTC CASSQNYNEQFF
TRBD1 TRBJ1-5 NA TRBV7-2 TGTGCCAGCAGCCGGGGACAGGGGGTCCTTCGCGAGCCCCAGCATTTT CASSRGQGVLREPQHF
NA TRBJ1-5 NA TRBV19 TGTGCCAGTGGCCTGGTCGGCAGTCGGCGGGATAGCAATCAGCCCCAGCATTTT CASGLVGSRRDSNQPQHF
NA TRBJ1-1 NA TRBV7-2 TGTGCCAGCAGCTTGACAGGAGCGAACACTGAAGCTTTCTTT CASSLTGANTEAFF
TRBD1 TRBJ1-5 NA TRBV19 TGTGCCAGTAGCGGGACAGGGGGGTTTCAGCCCCAGCATTTT CASSGTGGFQPQHF
NA TRBJ2-4 NA TRBV27 TGTGCCAGCAGTTTGAGGGTAGCCAAAAACATTCAGTACTTC CASSLRVAKNIQYF
NA TRBJ1-1 NA TRBV4-1 TGCGCCAGCAGCCACGGACCGATACTCCGTGGGCAGGGAAAAAGGAACACTGAAGCTTTCTTT CASSHGPILRGQGKRNTEAFF
NA TRBJ2-1 NA TRBV5-1 TGCGCCAGCAGCTTGGGCCCTGCTCGAGGTCCCAATGAGCAGTTCTTC CASSLGPARGPNEQFF
NA TRBJ1-6 NA TRBV5-1 TGCGCCAGCAGCATCGGACAGATCTATAATTCACCCCTCCACTTT CASSIGQIYNSPLHF
TRBD1 TRBJ2-2 few TRBV5-4 TGTGCCAGCAGCACCGGACAGGGAGCGAACACCGGGGAGCTGTTTTTT CASSTGQGANTGELFF
NA TRBJ1-2 NA TRBV5-1 TGCGCCAGCAGCTTGTGGAGCACGGCAGATGATAACTATGGCTACACCTTC CASSLWSTADDNYGYTF
NA TRBJ2-7 NA TRBV29-1 TGCAGCGTTCTGGGGCTTAGCTCCTACGAGCAGTACTTC CSVLGLSSYEQYF
NA TRBJ2-1 NA TRBV6-5 TGTGCCAGCGCAGGCAGCGGCTCCTACAATGAGCAGTTCTTC CASAGSGSYNEQFF
TRBD1 TRBJ2-7 NA TRBV2 TGTGCCAGCAGCCGGGACAGGGATCCCAACGAGCAGTACTTC CASSRDRDPNEQYF
NA TRBJ1-5 NA TRBV9 TGTGCCAGCAGCGTATCGGGTTTGGGTCAGCCCCAGCATTTT CASSVSGLGQPQHF